This entry lists 17 T cell receptor beta chains sequenced from one sample in a study of cytomegalovirus exposure and HLA in healthy donors. The PCR employed 60 Vbeta primers together with 13 Jbeta primers. Libraries were prepared by immunoSEQ multiplex PCR; TCRdb keeps only in-frame clonotypes and omits some of them. The data contain about 140,000 clones, roughly 80% of them seen just once; the ten biggest clones take up 1.5% to 2%. The sequenced sample was PBMCs. The receptors shown here come from a female donor in good health and CMV-seronegative.

This chain links TRBV19 with TRBJ1-5; no clear D. V lost 5 bases to trimming and J lost 1 base, with 9 bases between them. Germline assignment: CDR1 LNHDA and CDR2 SQIVND (reference sequence). This CDR3 has 14 residues. Here the CDR3 DNA reads TGTGCCAGTAGTTCCCCTATAAGCAATCAGCCCCAGCATTTT. Protein: CASSSPISNQPQHF.

The chain is built from TRBV11-2 and TRBJ1-4; 7 bases map to TRBD1. V was clipped by 5 bases and J by 4 bases; unmatched bases: 4. Per the germline V gene, CDR1 is SGHAT and CDR2 is FQNNGV. This CDR3 is 14 amino acids long. The CDR3 region has the DNA TGTGCCAGCAGCCTCAGGGGGATTAATGAAAAACTGTTTTTT. Amino acid sequence: CASSLRGINEKLFF.

This rearrangement joins TRBV5-5 to TRBJ1-5; the D gene is possibly TRBD1 (6 bases). V was trimmed by 0 bases and J by 1 base, leaving 14 bases between them. Germline V gene sequence: CDR1 SGHKS, CDR2 YYEKEE (reference sequence). CDR3 length equals 17 residues. The CDR3 nucleotides are TGTGCCAGCAGCTTGGAGAGACAGGTCGGCAGCAATCAGCCCCAGCATTTT. As protein: CASSLERQVGSNQPQHF.

This clone was counted only a few times. This chain connects TRBV6-1 to TRBJ1-1, with no clear D. V lost 1 base and J lost 2, with 11 bases in between. This CDR3 region has 15 residues. The germline CDR1 and CDR2 sequences are MNHNS and SASEGT. The CDR3 here is CASSEGPGLNTEAFF. In DNA, the CDR3 is TGTGCCAGCAGTGAAGGTCCAGGCTTAAACACTGAAGCTTTCTTT.

The chain uses TRBV14 and TRBJ1-6; TRBD1 matches at 7 bases. The CDR3 has 14 amino acids. V shed 5 bases, J shed 8 bases, and the junction held 6 bases outside the gene matches. Germline loops: CDR1 SGHDN, CDR2 FVKESK. The CDR3 sequence is CASSDRVWDSPLHF. The CDR3 nucleotides read TGTGCCAGCAGCGACAGGGTGTGGGATTCACCCCTCCACTTT.

This chain uses TRBV6-5 with TRBJ2-1, with D perhaps TRBD1 (5 bases). This CDR3 is 12 amino acids long. Trimming removed 2 bases from V and 9 bases from J, with 8 bases in between. Germline V CDR1 and CDR2: MNHEY, SVGAGI. CDR3 DNA sequence: TGTGCCAGCAGTTACAGGGGCCGTGAGCAGTTCTTC. Protein sequence: CASSYRGREQFF.

This chain links TRBV19 with TRBJ1-5; 7 bases line up with TRBD1. The CDR3 runs to 15 residues. The V gene end was trimmed by 6 bases and the J gene end by 1 base; junction bases not matched to a gene: 6. Germline CDR1 is LNHDA and CDR2 is SQIVND (reference sequence). The CDR3: CASRKGQQSNQPQHF. For the CDR3, the DNA is TGTGCCAGTAGAAAGGGACAGCAGAGCAATCAGCCCCAGCATTTT.

This clone has just a few counts. The same CDR3 can be traced to other DNA sequences in this sample. This chain connects TRBV6-5 to TRBJ1-1, with D hard to call. From germline, CDR1 is MNHEY and CDR2 SVGAGI. V lost 2 bases and J lost 0, with 4 bases in between. CDR3 length: 13 residues. CDR3 DNA sequence: TGTGCCAGCAGTTACACGGTGAACACTGAAGCTTTCTTT. This translates into CASSYTVNTEAFF.

In this sample, this clone turned up once. The chain combines TRBV9 with TRBJ1-6; D perhaps matches TRBD1 (6 bases). The germline V and J ends were trimmed by 3 bases and 8 bases, with 12 bases remaining between them. CDR3 length equals 14 residues. CDR1 is SGDLS and CDR2 is YYNGEE in the germline V gene. The CDR3 reads CASSDEQGDSPLHF. CDR3 bases: TGTGCCAGCAGCGACGAACAGGGTGATTCACCCCTCCACTTT.

This clone was detected once. The chain is built from TRBV28 and TRBJ1-1; the match to TRBD1 covers 7 bases. Germline V CDR1 and CDR2: MDHEN, SYDVKM. The CDR3 is 13 amino acids. Unmatched junction bases numbered 8, after V lost 5 bases and J lost 8 bases. CDR3 nucleotide sequence: TGTGCCAGCAGTCTACAGGGGTTCGGAGAAGCTTTCTTT. Translation gives CASSLQGFGEAFF.

V and J are TRBV19 and TRBJ2-7, with D unclear. Germline V gene sequence: CDR1 LNHDA, CDR2 SQIVND (reference sequence). This CDR3 is built from 11 residues. The V end was cut by 11 bases, the J end by 2 bases, with 10 bases between. In DNA, the CDR3 is TGTGCCGCAGGCAGGCCCTACGAGCAGTACTTC. Translating gives CAAGRPYEQYF. The full variable domain, with the rest looked up from reference TRBV19 and TRBJ2-7, is DGGITQSPKYLFRKEGQNVTLSCEQNLNHDAMYWYRQDPGQGLRLIYYSQIVNDFQKGDIAEGYSVSREKKESFPLTVTSAQKNPTAFYLCAAGRPYEQYFGPGTRLTVT.

The chain has TRBV27 and TRBJ1-2; a weak D match, TRBD1 (5 bases). Germline V gene data show CDR1 as MNHEY and CDR2 as SMNVEV (reference sequence). This CDR3 region has 13 residues. V was shortened by 6 bases and J by 6 bases, with 14 bases between the two germline ends. The CDR3 is CASSPGFTDGYTF. Written as DNA, the CDR3 is TGTGCCAGCAGCCCAGGGTTTACCGATGGCTACACCTTC.

The chain links TRBV7-6 to TRBJ2-7, with D tentatively TRBD1 (6 bases). The V gene lost 4 bases and the J gene lost 7 bases, with 20 bases spanning the gap. This CDR3 is 15 amino acids long. CDR1 SGHVS and CDR2 FNYEAQ come from the germline V gene. CDR3 in DNA: TGTGCCAGCAGCTCGTTACAGGGTTTGCCAGGGGAGCAGTACTTC. This codes for CASSSLQGLPGEQYF.

The V and J genes are TRBV11-3 and TRBJ1-1; D uncertain. This CDR3 has 15 residues. V was shortened by 0 bases and J by 2 bases, with 10 bases between the two germline ends. Per the germline V gene, CDR1 is SGHNT and CDR2 is YENEEA. Here the CDR3 reads CASSLDSEGNTEAFF. The CDR3 DNA reads as TGTGCCAGCAGCTTAGATAGCGAGGGTAACACTGAAGCTTTCTTT.

The chain has TRBV6-1 and TRBJ1-2; 7 bases are shared with TRBD1. Germline-derived CDR1 and CDR2 are MNHNS and SASEGT. The CDR3 has 15 amino acids. V lost 5 bases to trimming and J lost 12 bases; unmatched junction nucleotides: 18. The CDR3 loop is CASSPGQATIYYHTF. As DNA, the CDR3 is TGTGCCAGCAGTCCCGGACAGGCAACTATATACTACCACACCTTC.

The chain combines TRBV2 with TRBJ2-2; 7 positions match TRBD2. CDR1 and CDR2 (germline): SNHLY, FYNNEI. V dropped 2 bases and J dropped 2; count of bases not matched to a gene: 5. The CDR3 is made up of 16 amino acids. The CDR3 nucleotides read TGTGCCAGCAGTGAAAGGGCTAGCGGCAACACCGGGGAGCTGTTTTTT. This sequence encodes CASSERASGNTGELFF. The variable domain in full, with the rest retrieved from reference TRBV2 and TRBJ2-2, is EPEVTQTPSHQVTQMGQEVILRCVPISNHLYFYWYRQILGQKVEFLVSFYNNEISEKSEIFDDQFSVERPDGSNFTLKIRSTKLEDSAMYFCASSERASGNTGELFFGEGSRLTVL.

The rearrangement uses TRBV5-4 and TRBJ1-2; TRBD1 matches at 7 bases. CDR3 size: 15 residues. Germline-derived CDR1 and CDR2 are SGHNT and YYREEE (reference sequence). Trimming cost V 4 bases and J 12 bases; bases outside gene matches: 18. CDR3 nucleotide sequence: TGTGCCAGCAGCGCGAGGAGGGGGCTGAACGGTATCGACACCTTC. Its protein product is CASSARRGLNGIDTF.